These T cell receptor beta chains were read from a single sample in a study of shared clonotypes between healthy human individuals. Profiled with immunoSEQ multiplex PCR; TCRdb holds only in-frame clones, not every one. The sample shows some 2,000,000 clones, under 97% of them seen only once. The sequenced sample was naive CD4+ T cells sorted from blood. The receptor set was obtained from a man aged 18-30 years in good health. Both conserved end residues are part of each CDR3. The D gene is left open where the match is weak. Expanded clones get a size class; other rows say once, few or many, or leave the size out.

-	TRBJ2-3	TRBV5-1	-	CASSFGQTWPDTQYF	TGCGCCAGCAGCTTTGGGCAAACCTGGCCAGATACGCAGTATTTT
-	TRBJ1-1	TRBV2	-	CASSEVQATEAFF	TGTGCCAGCAGTGAAGTACAAGCCACTGAAGCTTTCTTT
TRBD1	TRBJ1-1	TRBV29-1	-	CSVRQGWTEAFF	TGCAGCGTGAGACAGGGGTGGACTGAAGCTTTCTTT
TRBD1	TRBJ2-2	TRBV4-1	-	CASSQDHGTGTLLSGELFF	TGCGCCAGCAGCCAAGATCACGGGACAGGGACCCTTTTATCCGGGGAGCTGTTTTTT
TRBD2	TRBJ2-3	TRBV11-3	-	CASSSGRVLAGEDTQYF	TGTGCCAGCAGCTCCGGTAGAGTACTAGCGGGAGAGGATACGCAGTATTTT
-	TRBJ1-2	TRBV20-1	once	CSATGQTGYTF	TGCAGTGCTACCGGACAGACTGGCTACACCTTC
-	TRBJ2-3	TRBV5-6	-	CASTLFLEIGADTQYF	TGTGCCAGCACCCTCTTCCTAGAGATTGGGGCAGATACGCAGTATTTT
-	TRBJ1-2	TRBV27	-	CASSKLTDYGYTF	TGTGCCAGCAGTAAACTAACAGACTATGGCTACACCTTC
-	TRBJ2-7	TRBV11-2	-	CASSLGLGSAYEQYF	TGTGCCAGCAGCTTAGGATTGGGGTCCGCCTACGAGCAGTACTTC
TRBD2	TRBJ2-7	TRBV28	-	CASTGGTIPYEQYF	TGTGCCAGCACGGGGGGGACCATACCCTACGAGCAGTACTTC
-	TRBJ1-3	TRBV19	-	CASTRGSSGNTIYF	TGTGCCAGTACTCGGGGGAGCTCTGGAAACACCATATATTTT
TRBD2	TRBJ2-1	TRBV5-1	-	CASSLGLASNEQFF	TGCGCCAGCAGCTTGGGACTAGCGTCCAATGAGCAGTTCTTC
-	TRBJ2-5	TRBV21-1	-	CASSKAITGLRETQYF	TGTGCCAGCAGCAAAGCGATAACGGGACTTAGAGAGACCCAGTACTTC
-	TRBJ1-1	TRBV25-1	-	CASSEWSLNTEAFF	TGTGCCAGCAGTGAATGGTCCCTTAACACTGAAGCTTTCTTT
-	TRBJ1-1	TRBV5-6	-	CASSWASTEAFF	TGTGCCAGCAGCTGGGCCAGCACTGAAGCTTTCTTT
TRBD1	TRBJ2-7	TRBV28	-	CASSSYPTDRVEQYF	TGTGCCAGCAGTTCCTACCCGACAGACAGGGTTGAGCAGTACTTC
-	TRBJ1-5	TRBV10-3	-	CAISEGGNQPQHF	TGTGCCATCAGTGAGGGGGGCAATCAGCCCCAGCATTTT
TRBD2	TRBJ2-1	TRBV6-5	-	CAISRGGEQFF	TGTGCCATCTCCCGGGGGGGAGAGCAGTTCTTC
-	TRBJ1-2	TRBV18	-	CASSPQTGHGYTF	TGTGCCAGCTCACCACAAACGGGGCACGGCTACACCTTC
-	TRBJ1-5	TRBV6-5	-	CASGVRQPHQPQHF	TGTGCCAGCGGGGTACGACAGCCCCATCAGCCCCAGCATTTT
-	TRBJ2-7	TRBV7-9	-	CASSLGGPYEQYF	TGTGCCAGCAGCTTAGGGGGCCCCTACGAGCAGTACTTC
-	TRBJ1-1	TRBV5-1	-	CASTAIGRDTEAFF	TGCGCCAGCACAGCGATTGGCAGAGACACTGAAGCTTTCTTT
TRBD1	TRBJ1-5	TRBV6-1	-	CASSPGQGQPQHF	TGTGCCAGCAGCCCCGGACAGGGTCAGCCCCAGCATTTT
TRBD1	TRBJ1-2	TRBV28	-	CASSLSGTVNYGYTF	TGTGCCAGCAGTTTGTCTGGGACAGTTAACTATGGCTACACCTTC
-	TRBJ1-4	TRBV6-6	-	CASSHGRAHEKLFF	TGTGCCAGCAGTCACGGAAGGGCCCATGAAAAACTGTTTTTT
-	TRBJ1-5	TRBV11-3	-	CASSSTTRTPLGLNQPQHF	TGTGCCAGCAGCTCGACCACCAGGACCCCCCTAGGACTCAATCAGCCCCAGCATTTT
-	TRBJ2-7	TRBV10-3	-	CAISESAVDYEQYF	TGTGCCATCAGTGAGTCGGCAGTGGACTACGAGCAGTACTTC
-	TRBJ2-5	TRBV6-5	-	CASSYSNSQETQYF	TGTGCCAGCAGTTACTCGAACAGCCAAGAGACCCAGTACTTC
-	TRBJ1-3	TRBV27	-	CASSLSQLGSGNTIYF	TGTGCCAGCAGTTTATCACAACTCGGCTCTGGAAACACCATATATTTT
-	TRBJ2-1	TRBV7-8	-	CASSSQDRNNEQFF	TGTGCCAGCAGCTCCCAAGACAGGAACAATGAGCAGTTCTTC
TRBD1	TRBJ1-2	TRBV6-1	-	CASSGGQGGYGYTF	TGTGCCAGCAGTGGGGGACAGGGCGGCTATGGCTACACCTTC
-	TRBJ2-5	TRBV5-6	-	CASSLDSGETQYF	TGTGCCAGCAGCTTGGATAGCGGAGAGACCCAGTACTTC
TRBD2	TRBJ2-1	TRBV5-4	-	CASSLGGSEQFF	TGTGCCAGCAGCTTGGGCGGGAGCGAGCAGTTCTTC
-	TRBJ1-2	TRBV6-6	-	CASSYWGGKGYTF	TGTGCCAGCAGTTACTGGGGAGGGAAGGGCTACACCTTC
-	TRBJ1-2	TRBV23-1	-	CASSQSGPEGVNYGYTF	TGCGCCAGCAGTCAATCCGGCCCGGAAGGGGTAAACTATGGCTACACCTTC
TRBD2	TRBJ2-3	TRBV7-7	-	CASSLDGGSTDTQYF	TGTGCTAGCAGCTTAGACGGGGGGAGCACAGATACGCAGTATTTT
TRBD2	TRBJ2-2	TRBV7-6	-	CASSLDGRGTTGELFF	TGTGCCAGCAGCTTAGACGGGAGGGGGACCACCGGGGAGCTGTTTTTT
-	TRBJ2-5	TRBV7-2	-	CASSLWSVETQYF	TGTGCCAGCAGCTTATGGTCGGTAGAGACCCAGTACTTC
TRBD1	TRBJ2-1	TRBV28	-	CASSLSRQGTFF	TGTGCCAGCAGTTTATCAAGACAGGGTACATTCTTC
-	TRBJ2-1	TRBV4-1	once	CASSQAGALNEQFF	TGCGCCAGCAGCCAAGCAGGGGCTCTCAATGAGCAGTTCTTC
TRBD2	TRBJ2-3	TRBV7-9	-	CASSPSGLAPGDTQYF	TGTGCCAGCAGCCCATCGGGACTAGCTCCCGGAGATACGCAGTATTTT
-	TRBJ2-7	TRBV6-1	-	CANSQGNPYEQYF	TGTGCCAATTCCCAGGGTAACCCCTACGAGCAGTACTTC
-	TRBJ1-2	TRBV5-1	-	CASSEGSLASGYTF	TGCGCCAGCAGCGAGGGGTCCTTAGCATCTGGCTACACCTTC
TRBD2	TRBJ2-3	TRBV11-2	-	CASSLGTTSGGTTDTQYF	TGTGCCAGCAGCTTAGGGACGACTAGCGGGGGGACCACAGATACGCAGTATTTT